The 4 T cell receptor beta chains below come from one sample, sequenced in a study of blood T cells in healthy people across ages. A second PCR, run for roughly 7 to 12 cycles, used a sample-barcoded 5' primer plus a J-beta primer mix. TCRdb redid the calling of the 5' RACE reads with MiXCR, one entry per CDR3 protein. The sample contains under 2 million distinct CDR3 sequences, around 35% of which appear only once. Sequencing was performed on blood. The receptors here all came from a woman between 25 and 40 years old in good health.

The chain employs TRBV3-1 and TRBJ2-1, with 10 bases that match TRBD1. Losses at the gene ends were 4 bases for V and 4 bases for J; bases not matched to a gene: 7. CDR1 is LGHDT, CDR2 YNNKEL, per germline (reference sequence). This CDR3 spans 16 amino acids. DNA for the CDR3: TGTGCCAGCAGCCCAGCAGGGGACAGGGGTTACAATGAGCAGTTCTTC. Amino acid sequence: CASSPAGDRGYNEQFF.

The gene calls are TRBV30 and TRBJ2-7; 9 bases match TRBD1. Germline values: CDR1 GTSNPN, CDR2 SVGIG (reference sequence). V trimming: 3 bases; J trimming: 3 bases; junction bases outside the gene matches: 6. The CDR3 is 14 amino acids. The chain's CDR3 is CAWSLGQGGYEQYF. In DNA form, the CDR3 reads TGTGCCTGGAGCCTGGGACAGGGCGGCTACGAGCAGTACTTC.

J is TRBJ2-1 and V is TRBV7-2; D is possibly TRBD1 or TRBD2 (5 bases each). There are 15 residues in the CDR3. Germline assignment: CDR1 SGHTA and CDR2 FQGNSA. The ends were cut back, 5 bases at V and 4 bases at J, with 15 bases in the middle. The chain's CDR3 is CASSASQGVYNEQFF. The CDR3 region has the DNA TGTGCCAGCAGCGCGAGTCAGGGAGTGTACAATGAGCAGTTCTTC.

This clonotype was counted ten times or more. The chain uses TRBV18 and TRBJ2-5, with D perhaps TRBD1 or TRBD2 (5 bases each). The CDR3 runs 13 residues. The V and J ends lost 8 bases and 2 bases respectively, with 12 bases between them. Germline CDR1 KGHSH, CDR2 LQKENI. CDR3 protein: CASSPWGQETQYF. Written as DNA, the CDR3 is TGTGCCAGCAGCCCATGGGGGCAAGAGACCCAGTACTTC. Drawing the rest from reference TRBV18 and TRBJ2-5, the complete variable domain is NAGVMQNPRHLVRRRGQEARLRCSPMKGHSHVYWYRQLPEEGLKFMVYLQKENIIDESGMPKERFSAEFPKEGPSILRIQQVVRGDSAAYFCASSPWGQETQYFGPGTRLLVL.